This T cell receptor beta chain is drawn from a study of T cells in localized non-small cell lung cancer. Generated by immunoSEQ multiplex PCR, the TCRdb table keeps only in-frame clones and is missing some. This sample yields around 83,000 clones, of which 80% to 90% are seen a single time; around 14% belongs to the top ten. General study findings and limits: Uninvolved adjacent lung had the highest recorded T cell clonality, with tumor below it.

The CDR3 contains 15 residues. V lost 3 bases, J lost 0 bases, and 10 bases lay in between. Per the germline V gene, CDR1 is SGHRS and CDR2 is YFSETQ. A word on this clone: The antigen is not known.

Source: peripheral blood, taken before any cancer treatment. The chain is built from TRBV5-1 and TRBJ1-3; D unresolved. This receptor was taken from a man between 40 and 69 years old with stage I squamous cell lung carcinoma. The CDR3 DNA reads TGCGCCAGCAGCTCCACAGCCTCCTCTGGAAACACCATATATTTT. It yields the protein CASSSTASSGNTIYF.